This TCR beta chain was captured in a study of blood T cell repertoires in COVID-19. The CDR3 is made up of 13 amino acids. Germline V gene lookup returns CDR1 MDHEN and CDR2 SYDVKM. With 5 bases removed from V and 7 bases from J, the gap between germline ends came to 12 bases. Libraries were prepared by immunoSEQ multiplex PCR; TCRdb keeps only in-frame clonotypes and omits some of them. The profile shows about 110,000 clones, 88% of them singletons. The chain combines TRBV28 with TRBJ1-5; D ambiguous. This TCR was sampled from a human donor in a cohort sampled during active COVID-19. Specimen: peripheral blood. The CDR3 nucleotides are TGTGCCAGCAGTGGAAAAGGAGTCCAGCCCCAGCATTTT. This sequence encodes CASSGKGVQPQHF.